This T cell receptor beta chain stems from a study of cytomegalovirus exposure and HLA in healthy donors. Study findings and constraints: The authors confirmed in vitro that a few CMV-associated chains were specific for CMV antigens. There were several of the most significant clusters that appeared linked to common viral pathogens in a later analysis. CMV serostatus was the sole immune exposure information available.

Details on this clone: The target antigen is unknown.

The CDR3 contains 17 residues. The germline V gene encodes CDR1 WNHNN and CDR2 SYGVQD (reference sequence). With V trimmed by 9 bases and J by 4 bases, 20 bases remained unmatched. Primers for the PCR totalled 60 Vbeta and 13 Jbeta. The assay was immunoSEQ multiplex PCR, and TCRdb's table has in-frame clones only and misses some. The top ten hold around 1% of the sample, which has approximately 150,000 clones, about 80% seen once. The specimen was PBMCs. The TCR comes from a woman aged 35 to 49 in good health and CMV-seronegative. The chain couples TRBV10-1 to TRBJ2-7, with 8 bases fitting TRBD2. CDR3 bases: TGCGCCAGAGGGGGGGTATTAAGCGGGAGAGCGGTTTACGAGCAGTACTTC. It codes for CARGGVLSGRAVYEQYF.